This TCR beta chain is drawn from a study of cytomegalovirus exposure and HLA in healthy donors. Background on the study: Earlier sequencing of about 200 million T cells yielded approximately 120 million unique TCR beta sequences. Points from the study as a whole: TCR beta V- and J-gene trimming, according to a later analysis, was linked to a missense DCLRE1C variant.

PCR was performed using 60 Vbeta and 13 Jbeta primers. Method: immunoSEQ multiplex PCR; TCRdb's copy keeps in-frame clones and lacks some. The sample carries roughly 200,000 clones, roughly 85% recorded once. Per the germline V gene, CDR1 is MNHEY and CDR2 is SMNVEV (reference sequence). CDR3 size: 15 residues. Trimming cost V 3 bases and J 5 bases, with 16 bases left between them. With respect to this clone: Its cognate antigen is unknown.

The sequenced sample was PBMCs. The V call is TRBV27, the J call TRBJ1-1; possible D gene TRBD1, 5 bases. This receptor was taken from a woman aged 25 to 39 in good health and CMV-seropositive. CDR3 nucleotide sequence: TGTGCCAGCAGTTTCGCCGGGGGAGGGGATACTGAAGCTTTCTTT. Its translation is CASSFAGGGDTEAFF.